This TCR beta chain appears in the sequencing data of a study of early T cells in non-severe SARS-CoV-2 infection. For the study at large: Alpha and beta chains were unpaired, from unsorted whole-blood bulk RNA. Study-level results: Matches to VDJdb favored anti-spike CD8 responses and missed private and CD4 specificities.

Points on this clonotype: Its antigen is still unknown.

Germline loops: CDR1 MDHEN, CDR2 SYDVKM. Unmatched junction bases numbered 18, after V lost 5 bases and J lost 1 base. The CDR3 loop spans 20 amino acids. Individual cDNA molecules each received unique molecular identifiers attached to them. TCRdb independently ran MiXCR on the 5' RACE reads; one entry per CDR3 protein. The sample lists around 46,000 distinct CDR3 sequences, around 10% occurring once. This clonotype was sampled from an adult who was a healthcare worker with PCR-confirmed SARS-CoV-2 infection or an uninfected control (not recorded which). What was sequenced was whole blood. The chain couples TRBV28 to TRBJ2-2, with 8 nucleotides matching TRBD1. The CDR3, as DNA: TGTGCCAGCAGTCCAGCCCTCTTACGGACAGGGCGAATGAACACCGGGGAGCTGTTTTTT. Its translation: CASSPALLRTGRMNTGELFF.